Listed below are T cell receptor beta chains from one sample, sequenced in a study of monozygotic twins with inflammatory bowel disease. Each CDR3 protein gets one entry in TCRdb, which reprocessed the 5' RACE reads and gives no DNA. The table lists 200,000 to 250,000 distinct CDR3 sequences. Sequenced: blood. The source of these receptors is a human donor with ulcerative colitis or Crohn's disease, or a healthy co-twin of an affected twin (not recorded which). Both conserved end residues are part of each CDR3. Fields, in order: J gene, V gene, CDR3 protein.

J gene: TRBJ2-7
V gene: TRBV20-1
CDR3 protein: CSASLGIAGGNSYEQYF

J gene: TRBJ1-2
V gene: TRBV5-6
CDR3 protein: CASSLGVQGIFSYGYTF

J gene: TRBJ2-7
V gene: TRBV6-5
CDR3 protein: CASSYAPTGFLDIYEQYF

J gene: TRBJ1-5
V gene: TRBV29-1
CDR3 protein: CSVATPSGSGNQPQHF

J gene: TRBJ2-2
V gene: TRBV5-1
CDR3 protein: CASSVAGQGTGELFF

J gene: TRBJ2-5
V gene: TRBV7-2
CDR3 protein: CASSLASSGGQETQYF

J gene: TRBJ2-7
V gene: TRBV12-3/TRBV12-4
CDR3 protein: CASSLQGLAGEQYF

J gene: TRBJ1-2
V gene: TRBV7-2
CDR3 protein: CASSEQGSGGYGYTF

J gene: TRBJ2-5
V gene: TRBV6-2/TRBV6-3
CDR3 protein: CASSHGLAGRPKQETQYF

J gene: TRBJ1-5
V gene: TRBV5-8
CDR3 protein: CASRPVVSNQPQHF

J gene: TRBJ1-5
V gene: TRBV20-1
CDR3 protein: CSARGGGSNQPQHF

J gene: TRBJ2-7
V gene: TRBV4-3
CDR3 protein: CASSQVAGTRNEQYF

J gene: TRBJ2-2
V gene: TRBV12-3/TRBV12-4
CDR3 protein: CASRKTANTGELFF

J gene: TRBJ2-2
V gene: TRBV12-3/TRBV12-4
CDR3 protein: CACSPRVSGELFF

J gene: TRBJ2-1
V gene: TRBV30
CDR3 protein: CAWRGLPSSYNEQFF

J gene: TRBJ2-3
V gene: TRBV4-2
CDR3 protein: CASSQDLAGGRSTDTQYF

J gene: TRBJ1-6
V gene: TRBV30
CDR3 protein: CASQGNRNSPLHF

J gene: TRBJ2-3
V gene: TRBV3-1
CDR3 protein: CASSQVQENTQYF

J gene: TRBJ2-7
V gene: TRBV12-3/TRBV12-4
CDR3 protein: CASSFGITYEQYF

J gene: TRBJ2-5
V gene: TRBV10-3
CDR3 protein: CAISESGSGETQYF

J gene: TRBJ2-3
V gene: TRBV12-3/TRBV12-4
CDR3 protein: CASRREWQGPDTQYF

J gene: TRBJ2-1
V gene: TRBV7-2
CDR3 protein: CASSGDWHEQFF

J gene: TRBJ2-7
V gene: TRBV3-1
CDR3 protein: CASSHSNREHEQYF

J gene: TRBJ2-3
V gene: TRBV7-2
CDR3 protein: CASSFPALTTQYF

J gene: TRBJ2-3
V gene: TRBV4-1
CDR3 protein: CASSPILGTSGKGGTDTQYF

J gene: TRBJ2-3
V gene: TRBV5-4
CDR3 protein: CASSFWGSTDTQYF

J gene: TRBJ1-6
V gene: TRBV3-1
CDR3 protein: CASSLNPYTASYNSPLHF

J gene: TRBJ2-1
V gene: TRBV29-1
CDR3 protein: CSVEGGPGIYNEQFF

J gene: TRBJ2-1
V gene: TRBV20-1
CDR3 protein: CSESWRAHNEQFF

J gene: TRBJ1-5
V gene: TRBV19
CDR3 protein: CASLREGQGFGNQPQHF

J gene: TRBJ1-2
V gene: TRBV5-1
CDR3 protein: CASSTIGTGDTNGYTF

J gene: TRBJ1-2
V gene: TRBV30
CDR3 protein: CAWKLVGDTSPADYGYTF

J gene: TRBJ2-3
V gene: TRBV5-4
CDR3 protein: CASSFRGGGADTQYF

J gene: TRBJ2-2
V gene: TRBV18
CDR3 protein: CASSPGKNTGELFF

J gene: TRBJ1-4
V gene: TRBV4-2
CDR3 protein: CASSQEGQEKLFF

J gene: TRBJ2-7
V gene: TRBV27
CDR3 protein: CASSLSKRGKRYEQYF

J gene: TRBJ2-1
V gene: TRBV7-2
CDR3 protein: CASSLHREQFF

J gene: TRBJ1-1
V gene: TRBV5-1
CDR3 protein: CASSLGGGESERTEAFF

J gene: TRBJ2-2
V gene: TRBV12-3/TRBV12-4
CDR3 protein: CASSQGSWELFF

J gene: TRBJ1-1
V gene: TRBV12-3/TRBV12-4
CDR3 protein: CASSGQQGRAFF

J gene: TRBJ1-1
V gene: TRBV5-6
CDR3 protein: CVSSLGGAPTEAFF

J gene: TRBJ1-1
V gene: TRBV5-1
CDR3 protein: CASSLGVTASSTEAFF

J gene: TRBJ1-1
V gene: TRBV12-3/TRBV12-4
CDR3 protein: CASRLAGLLNTEAFF

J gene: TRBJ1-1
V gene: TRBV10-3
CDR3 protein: CAISEMGGTEAFF

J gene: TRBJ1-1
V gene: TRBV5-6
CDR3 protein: CASSFQSGVTEAFF

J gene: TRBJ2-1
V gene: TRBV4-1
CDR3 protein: CASSRPDYNEQFF

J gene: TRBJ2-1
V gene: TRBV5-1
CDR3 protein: CASSLSRGGANEQFF

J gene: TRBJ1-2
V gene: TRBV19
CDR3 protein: CASSIEGYNYGYTF

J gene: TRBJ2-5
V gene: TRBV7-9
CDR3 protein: CASSFPGLGEQETQYF

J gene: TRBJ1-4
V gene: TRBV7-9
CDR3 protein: CASSLAQGLDEKLFF

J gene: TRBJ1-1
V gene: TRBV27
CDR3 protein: CASSLARTGNMNTEAFF

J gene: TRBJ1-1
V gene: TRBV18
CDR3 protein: CASSPPQSEAFF

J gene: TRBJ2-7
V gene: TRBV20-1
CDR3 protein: CSASDRVVAYEQYF

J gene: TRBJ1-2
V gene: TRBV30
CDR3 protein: CAWSVLGPDGYTF